This TCR beta chain was captured in a study of T cells in Graves' hyperthyroidism and ophthalmopathy. Findings and caveats of the study: Most thyroid clonotypes that were expanded above 0.001 also turned up in blood.

Amplification of TCR beta CDR3 regions used RNA as the template. The study used the HTBI primer set for a first-round RT-PCR of the TCR CDR3. TCRdb re-called the multiplex PCR reads through MiXCR, storing one row per CDR3 protein. The table has over 200,000 distinct CDR3 sequences, about a sixth seen once. Stable Graves' hyperthyroidism denoted no ophthalmopathy progression over 18 months. Hyperthyroidism had been newly diagnosed in patients aged 18 to 65, and its duration was under 2 months. Diagnosing involved the use of clinical symptoms, serum thyroxine and TRAb, thyroid ultrasound and orbital computed tomography. This clonotype occurred many times. Its antigen is unknown. Looked up from germline, CDR1 is KGHSH and CDR2 is LQKENI. The CDR3 has 15 residues. Unmatched junction bases numbered 10, after V lost 3 bases and J lost 7 bases.

Sequencing used blood. This sequence originates from a man in his forties or fifties with Graves' hyperthyroidism. The chain has TRBV18 and TRBJ1-2, with 8 bases fitting TRBD1. CDR3 coding DNA: TGTGCCAGCTCACCTTCAATCCGGACAGGGCTTGGCTACACCTTC. Translation gives CASSPSIRTGLGYTF. The full variable domain, with the rest looked up from reference TRBV18 and TRBJ1-2, is NAGVMQNPRHLVRRRGQEARLRCSPMKGHSHVYWYRQLPEEGLKFMVYLQKENIIDESGMPKERFSAEFPKEGPSILRIQQVVRGDSAAYFCASSPSIRTGLGYTFGSGTRLTVV.